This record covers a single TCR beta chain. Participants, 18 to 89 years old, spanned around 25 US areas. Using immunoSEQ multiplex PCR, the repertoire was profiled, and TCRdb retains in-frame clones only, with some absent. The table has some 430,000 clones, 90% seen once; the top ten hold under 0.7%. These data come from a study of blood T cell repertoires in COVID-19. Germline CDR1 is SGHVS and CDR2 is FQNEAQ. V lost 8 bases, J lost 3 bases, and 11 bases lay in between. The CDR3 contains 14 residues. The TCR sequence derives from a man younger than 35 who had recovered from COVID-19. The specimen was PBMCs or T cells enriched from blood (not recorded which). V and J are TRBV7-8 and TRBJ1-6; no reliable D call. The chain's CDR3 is CASGDTFYNSPLHF. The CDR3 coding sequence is TGTGCCAGCGGCGACACCTTCTATAATTCACCCCTCCACTTT.